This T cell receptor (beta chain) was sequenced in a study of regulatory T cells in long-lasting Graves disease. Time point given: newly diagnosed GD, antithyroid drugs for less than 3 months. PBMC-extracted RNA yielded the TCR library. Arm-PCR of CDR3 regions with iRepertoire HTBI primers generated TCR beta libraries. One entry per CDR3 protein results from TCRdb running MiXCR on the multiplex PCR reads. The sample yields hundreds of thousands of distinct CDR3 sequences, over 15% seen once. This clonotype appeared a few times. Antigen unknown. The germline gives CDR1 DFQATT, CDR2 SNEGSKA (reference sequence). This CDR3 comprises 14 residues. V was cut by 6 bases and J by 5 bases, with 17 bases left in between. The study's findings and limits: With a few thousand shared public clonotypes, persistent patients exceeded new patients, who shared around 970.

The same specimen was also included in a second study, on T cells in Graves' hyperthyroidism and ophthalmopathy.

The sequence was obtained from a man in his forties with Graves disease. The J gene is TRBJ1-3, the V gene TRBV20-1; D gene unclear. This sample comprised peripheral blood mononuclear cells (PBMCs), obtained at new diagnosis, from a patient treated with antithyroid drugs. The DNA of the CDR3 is TGCAGTGCAGGCAGCAGCGGAGTTAGAAACACCATATATTTT. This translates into CSAGSSGVRNTIYF.